This entry is about one T cell receptor beta chain. CDR1 and CDR2 (germline): SGHAT, FQNNGV. The CDR3 runs to 13 residues. This specimen belongs to a study of T cells after posttransplantation cyclophosphamide. The protocol was immunoSEQ multiplex PCR, while the TCRdb copy is restricted to in-frame clones and leaves out a portion. The sample carries 45,000 or so clones, 85% to 95% recorded once. The chain recombines TRBV11-2 with TRBJ2-5, with unresolved D. The J call is uncertain, as TRBJ2-7 better fits the DNA end. Sequenced material: PBMCs. This sequence originates from a woman aged 50 to 60 in good health and a related stem cell transplant donor. The CDR3 nucleotides read TGTGCCAGCAGCACCCCGGCCAGGTACGAGCAGTACTTC. It is translated as CASSTPARYEQYF.